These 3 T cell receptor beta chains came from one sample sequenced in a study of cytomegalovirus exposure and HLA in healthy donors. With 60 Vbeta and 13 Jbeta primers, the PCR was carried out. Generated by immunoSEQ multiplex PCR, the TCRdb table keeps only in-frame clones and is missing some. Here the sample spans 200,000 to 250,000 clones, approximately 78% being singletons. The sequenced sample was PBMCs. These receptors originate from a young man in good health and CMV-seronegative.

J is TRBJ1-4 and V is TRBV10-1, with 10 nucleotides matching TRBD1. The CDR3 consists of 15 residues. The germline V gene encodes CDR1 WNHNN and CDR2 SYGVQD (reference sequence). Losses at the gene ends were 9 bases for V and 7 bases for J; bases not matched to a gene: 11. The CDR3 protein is CASNPGQGLVEKLFF. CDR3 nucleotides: TGCGCCAGTAATCCGGGACAGGGGCTGGTTGAAAAACTGTTTTTT.

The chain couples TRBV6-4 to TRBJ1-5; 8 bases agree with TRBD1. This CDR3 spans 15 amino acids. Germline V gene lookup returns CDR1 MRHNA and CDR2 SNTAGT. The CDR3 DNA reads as TGTGAGAATACAGGGGGGATTTATAGCAATCAGCCCCAGCATTTT. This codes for CENTGGIYSNQPQHF.

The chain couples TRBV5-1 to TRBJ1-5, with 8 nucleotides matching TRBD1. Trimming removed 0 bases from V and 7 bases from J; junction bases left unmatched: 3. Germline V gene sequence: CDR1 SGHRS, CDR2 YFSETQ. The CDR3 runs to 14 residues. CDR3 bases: TGCGCCAGCAGCTTGGGGACAGGGAGGCAGCCCCAGCATTTT. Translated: CASSLGTGRQPQHF.